This T cell receptor (beta chain) was obtained from a study of lymphopenia after photon versus proton radiotherapy. Overall study results and limits: Post-nadir TCR diversity decline inversely tracked overall survival among those who died.

On this clone itself: Its specificity is not known.

Trimming shortened V by 4 bases and J by 4 bases, and 13 bases separated the two germline ends. In germline, CDR1 is SGHRS, CDR2 YFSETQ. The CDR3 totals 14 residues. The repertoire was sequenced with immunoSEQ multiplex PCR; TCRdb's copy has only in-frame clones and lacks some. The data contain 20,000 to 25,000 clones, 85% of them singletons. Sequencing was performed on peripheral blood, taken from a patient treated with photon-based radiotherapy. This chain connects TRBV5-1 to TRBJ2-3, with D possibly called TRBD1 or TRBD2 (6 bases each). This clonotype was obtained from a man in his fifties or sixties with pancreatic cancer. The CDR3 protein is CASSPGGGPDTQYF. In nucleotides, the CDR3 is TGCGCCAGCAGCCCAGGAGGGGGGCCAGATACGCAGTATTTT. The full variable domain, its missing parts supplied by reference TRBV5-1 and TRBJ2-3, is KAGVTQTPRYLIKTRGQQVTLSCSPISGHRSVSWYQQTPGQGLQFLFEYFSETQRNKGNFPGRFSGRQFSNSRSEMNVSTLELGDSALYLCASSPGGGPDTQYFGPGTRLTVL.